This is a list of T cell receptor beta chains from one sample in a study of blood T cell repertoires in COVID-19. Measured with immunoSEQ multiplex PCR; TCRdb has only the in-frame clones, and not every one. This table has about 120,000 clones, roughly 80% appearing once. Material for sequencing was peripheral blood. The receptors derive from a man aged 50-59 years with acute or convalescent COVID-19. The CDR3 runs from the conserved cysteine through the conserved F or W. Fields, in order: CDR3 protein, CDR3 DNA, V gene, clone size, D gene, J gene. The D gene is left open where the match is weak. Clone size is stated in some rows and not others, as once, few, many or a class when expanded.

cdr3_aa: CASSPTGPIYEQYF; cdr3_nt: TGTGCCAGTAGTCCGACAGGTCCCATCTACGAGCAGTACTTC; v_call: TRBV19; clone_size: -; d_call: -; j_call: TRBJ2-7
cdr3_aa: CASSPLPLSSYNEQFF; cdr3_nt: TGTGCCAGCAGCCCCTTACCCCTTAGCTCCTACAATGAGCAGTTCTTC; v_call: TRBV7-9; clone_size: -; d_call: -; j_call: TRBJ2-1
cdr3_aa: CASSLYFVAGGAVGYTF; cdr3_nt: TGTGCCAGCAGCTTGTATTTTGTGGCAGGGGGCGCTGTCGGCTACACCTTC; v_call: TRBV5-6; clone_size: -; d_call: TRBD1; j_call: TRBJ1-2
cdr3_aa: CASSEDNYSNQPQHF; cdr3_nt: TGTGCCAGCAGTGAGGACAACTATAGCAATCAGCCCCAGCATTTT; v_call: TRBV2; clone_size: -; d_call: -; j_call: TRBJ1-5
cdr3_aa: CASSLNTGWDSPLHF; cdr3_nt: TGTGCCAGCAGTTTAAACACAGGGTGGGATTCACCCCTCCACTTT; v_call: TRBV28; clone_size: -; d_call: -; j_call: TRBJ1-6
cdr3_aa: CASRPRQGARETQYF; cdr3_nt: TGTGCCAGCAGACCCCGACAGGGGGCAAGAGAGACCCAGTACTTC; v_call: TRBV6-5; clone_size: once; d_call: TRBD1; j_call: TRBJ2-5
cdr3_aa: CASGLVYGGTDTQYF; cdr3_nt: TGTGCTAGTGGTTTGGTATACGGGGGCACAGATACGCAGTATTTT; v_call: TRBV12-5; clone_size: -; d_call: -; j_call: TRBJ2-3
cdr3_aa: CASRPQGSYEQYF; cdr3_nt: TGTGCCAGCAGACCACAGGGGTCCTACGAGCAGTACTTC; v_call: TRBV5-6; clone_size: -; d_call: TRBD1; j_call: TRBJ2-7
cdr3_aa: CASIFSGGSKGYTF; cdr3_nt: TGTGCCAGCATCTTCTCCGGGGGAAGTAAAGGCTACACCTTC; v_call: TRBV28; clone_size: -; d_call: -; j_call: TRBJ1-2
cdr3_aa: CASSLASDQPQHF; cdr3_nt: TGTGCCAGCAGCTTAGCAAGCGATCAGCCCCAGCATTTT; v_call: TRBV7-2; clone_size: -; d_call: -; j_call: TRBJ1-5
cdr3_aa: CASSAILLTGAGSEKLFF; cdr3_nt: TGTGCCAGCAGTGCGATACTACTCACAGGGGCTGGGAGTGAAAAACTGTTTTTT; v_call: TRBV2; clone_size: -; d_call: TRBD1; j_call: TRBJ1-4
cdr3_aa: CASSDGGRTTNYGYTF; cdr3_nt: TGTGCCAGCAGTGATGGGGGCCGAACTACTAACTATGGCTACACCTTC; v_call: TRBV2; clone_size: -; d_call: -; j_call: TRBJ1-2
cdr3_aa: CASSLGSGTNEKLFF; cdr3_nt: TGTGCCAGCAGCCTAGGGTCCGGGACTAATGAAAAACTGTTTTTT; v_call: TRBV9; clone_size: -; d_call: -; j_call: TRBJ1-4
cdr3_aa: CASSLVTTTLGVGYTF; cdr3_nt: TGTGCCAGCAGCTTGGTGACCACCACTTTAGGGGTTGGCTACACCTTC; v_call: TRBV5-4; clone_size: -; d_call: -; j_call: TRBJ1-2
cdr3_aa: CASSQRGNTEAFF; cdr3_nt: TGTGCCAGCAGCCAACGGGGGAACACTGAAGCTTTCTTT; v_call: TRBV7-9; clone_size: -; d_call: -; j_call: TRBJ1-1
cdr3_aa: CASSSTGVLTDTQYF; cdr3_nt: TGCGCCAGCAGCTCTACCGGGGTACTCACAGATACGCAGTATTTT; v_call: TRBV5-1; clone_size: -; d_call: -; j_call: TRBJ2-3
cdr3_aa: CASSPDRGGYTF; cdr3_nt: TGTGCCAGCAGCCCGGACAGGGGGGGCTACACCTTC; v_call: TRBV7-8; clone_size: -; d_call: TRBD1; j_call: TRBJ1-2
cdr3_aa: CASRSGNQPQHF; cdr3_nt: TGTGCCAGTAGATCGGGGAATCAGCCCCAGCATTTT; v_call: TRBV19; clone_size: -; d_call: -; j_call: TRBJ1-5
cdr3_aa: CASSSDIGGELFF; cdr3_nt: TGTGCCAGCAGTTCGGACATTGGTGGGGAGCTGTTTTTT; v_call: TRBV12-3/TRBV12-4; clone_size: once; d_call: -; j_call: TRBJ2-2
cdr3_aa: CASSVGASGISYEQYF; cdr3_nt: TGTGCCAGCAGCGTAGGGGCTAGCGGGATCTCCTACGAGCAGTACTTC; v_call: TRBV9; clone_size: -; d_call: TRBD2; j_call: TRBJ2-7
cdr3_aa: CASSGTGSHYGYTF; cdr3_nt: TGTGCCAGCAGCGGGACCGGGAGTCACTATGGCTACACCTTC; v_call: TRBV9; clone_size: -; d_call: -; j_call: TRBJ1-2
cdr3_aa: CASSLLGSTDTDTQYF; cdr3_nt: TGTGCCAGCAGTTTATTGGGGAGTACGGACACAGATACGCAGTATTTT; v_call: TRBV28; clone_size: once; d_call: -; j_call: TRBJ2-3
cdr3_aa: CASTPGGGATWAGRTGELFF; cdr3_nt: TGTGCCAGCACCCCGGGGGGGGGCGCTACGTGGGCGGGGAGGACCGGGGAGCTGTTTTTT; v_call: TRBV27; clone_size: few; d_call: TRBD2; j_call: TRBJ2-2
cdr3_aa: CSVGQGTNYGYTF; cdr3_nt: TGCAGCGTTGGACAGGGAACCAACTATGGCTACACCTTC; v_call: TRBV29-1; clone_size: few; d_call: TRBD1; j_call: TRBJ1-2
cdr3_aa: CASGSLLQQATMNTEAFF; cdr3_nt: TGTGCTAGTGGTTCCCTCCTCCAACAGGCTACTATGAACACTGAAGCTTTCTTT; v_call: TRBV12-5; clone_size: -; d_call: -; j_call: TRBJ1-1
cdr3_aa: CASGPIRSGGLDEQFF; cdr3_nt: TGCGCCAGCGGCCCGATCCGGTCGGGGGGGCTCGATGAGCAGTTCTTC; v_call: TRBV5-1; clone_size: few; d_call: TRBD2; j_call: TRBJ2-1
cdr3_aa: CSVLTGDINQPQHF; cdr3_nt: TGCAGCGTCTTGACAGGGGATATCAATCAGCCCCAGCATTTT; v_call: TRBV29-1; clone_size: -; d_call: TRBD1; j_call: TRBJ1-5
cdr3_aa: CATSESTGGNTEAFF; cdr3_nt: TGTGCCACCAGTGAGTCAACAGGGGGTAACACTGAAGCTTTCTTT; v_call: TRBV24-1; clone_size: -; d_call: TRBD1; j_call: TRBJ1-1
cdr3_aa: CASMIGDSSPLHF; cdr3_nt: TGTGCCAGCATGATCGGGGACAGTTCACCCCTCCACTTT; v_call: TRBV28; clone_size: -; d_call: TRBD1; j_call: TRBJ1-6
cdr3_aa: CASSLRYTGELFF; cdr3_nt: TGTGCCAGCAGCTTACGGTATACCGGGGAGCTGTTTTTT; v_call: TRBV7-3; clone_size: -; d_call: -; j_call: TRBJ2-2
cdr3_aa: CASSEEWRTEAFF; cdr3_nt: TGTGCCAGCAGTGAGGAGTGGCGGACTGAAGCTTTCTTT; v_call: TRBV2; clone_size: few; d_call: -; j_call: TRBJ1-1
cdr3_aa: CASIDTGMDNEQFF; cdr3_nt: TGTGCCAGCATAGATACAGGGATGGACAATGAGCAGTTCTTC; v_call: TRBV2; clone_size: -; d_call: -; j_call: TRBJ2-1
cdr3_aa: CASSADRNGQFF; cdr3_nt: TGTGCCAGCAGCGCCGACAGAAATGGGCAGTTCTTC; v_call: TRBV6-6; clone_size: -; d_call: -; j_call: TRBJ2-1
cdr3_aa: CASSQLDRTYNSPLHF; cdr3_nt: TGCGCCAGCAGCCAACTTGACAGGACCTATAATTCACCCCTCCACTTT; v_call: TRBV4-1; clone_size: -; d_call: -; j_call: TRBJ1-6
cdr3_aa: CASSYLQGPAFF; cdr3_nt: TGTGCCAGCAGTTACCTACAGGGACCAGCTTTCTTT; v_call: TRBV6-5; clone_size: -; d_call: -; j_call: TRBJ1-1
cdr3_aa: CASSAVTGELFF; cdr3_nt: TGTGCCAGCAGCGCCGTCACCGGGGAGCTGTTTTTT; v_call: TRBV9; clone_size: -; d_call: -; j_call: TRBJ2-2
cdr3_aa: CATSVTANYGYTF; cdr3_nt: TGTGCCACCAGTGTTACAGCTAACTATGGCTACACCTTC; v_call: TRBV24-1; clone_size: -; d_call: -; j_call: TRBJ1-2
cdr3_aa: CASSALAAGELFF; cdr3_nt: TGTGCCAGCAGCGCCTTGGCGGCCGGGGAGCTGTTTTTT; v_call: TRBV5-6; clone_size: -; d_call: -; j_call: TRBJ2-2
cdr3_aa: CASIPSYNIWNTEAFF; cdr3_nt: TGTGCCAGCATCCCCTCTTATAATATATGGAACACTGAAGCTTTCTTT; v_call: TRBV5-8; clone_size: -; d_call: -; j_call: TRBJ1-1
cdr3_aa: CATSRDTNNEQFF; cdr3_nt: TGTGCCACCAGCCGGGACACCAACAATGAGCAGTTCTTC; v_call: TRBV24-1; clone_size: -; d_call: -; j_call: TRBJ2-1
cdr3_aa: CSAPGQGNTEAFF; cdr3_nt: TGCAGCGCACCGGGACAGGGGAACACTGAAGCTTTCTTT; v_call: TRBV29-1; clone_size: -; d_call: TRBD1; j_call: TRBJ1-1
cdr3_aa: CASSLTSTGRGANVLTF; cdr3_nt: TGCGCCAGCAGCTTGACCTCGACAGGGCGCGGGGCCAACGTCCTGACTTTC; v_call: TRBV5-1; clone_size: -; d_call: TRBD1; j_call: TRBJ2-6
cdr3_aa: CASSFRGKSTNEKLFF; cdr3_nt: TGTGCCAGCAGTTTCAGGGGTAAATCGACTAATGAAAAACTGTTTTTT; v_call: TRBV27; clone_size: -; d_call: -; j_call: TRBJ1-4
cdr3_aa: CASSWGGEAYGYTF; cdr3_nt: TGTGCCAGCAGCTGGGGTGGGGAGGCCTATGGCTACACCTTC; v_call: TRBV5-4; clone_size: once; d_call: -; j_call: TRBJ1-2
cdr3_aa: CASSPGGDSPLHF; cdr3_nt: TGTGCCAGCAGCCCCGGGGGGGATTCACCCCTCCACTTT; v_call: TRBV12-3/TRBV12-4; clone_size: -; d_call: -; j_call: TRBJ1-6